This T cell receptor (beta chain) was sequenced during a study of cytomegalovirus exposure and HLA in healthy donors. Study results and caveats: A reported reduction in N-insertions relative to the roughly 640-donor mean was seen in an Asian-associated ancestry cluster in a later analysis. It was only CMV serostatus that was available as immune exposure information.

Of note for this clone: What it binds is not known.

13 Jbeta primers and 60 Vbeta primers were used for the PCR. Generated by immunoSEQ multiplex PCR, the TCRdb table keeps only in-frame clones and is missing some. The data hold roughly 110,000 clones, with roughly 82% observed a single time. V lost 8 bases, J lost 5 bases, and 16 bases lay in between. Germline V gene sequence: CDR1 MNHEY, CDR2 SVGAGI. The CDR3 has 14 residues. The specimen sequenced was PBMCs. The clonotype originates from a male donor in good health and CMV-seronegative. This chain joins TRBV6-5 and TRBJ2-1; D is uncertain. The CDR3 DNA reads TGTGCCAGCCACCCTCTTGCGCCCCACAATGAGCAGTTCTTC. Protein: CASHPLAPHNEQFF.